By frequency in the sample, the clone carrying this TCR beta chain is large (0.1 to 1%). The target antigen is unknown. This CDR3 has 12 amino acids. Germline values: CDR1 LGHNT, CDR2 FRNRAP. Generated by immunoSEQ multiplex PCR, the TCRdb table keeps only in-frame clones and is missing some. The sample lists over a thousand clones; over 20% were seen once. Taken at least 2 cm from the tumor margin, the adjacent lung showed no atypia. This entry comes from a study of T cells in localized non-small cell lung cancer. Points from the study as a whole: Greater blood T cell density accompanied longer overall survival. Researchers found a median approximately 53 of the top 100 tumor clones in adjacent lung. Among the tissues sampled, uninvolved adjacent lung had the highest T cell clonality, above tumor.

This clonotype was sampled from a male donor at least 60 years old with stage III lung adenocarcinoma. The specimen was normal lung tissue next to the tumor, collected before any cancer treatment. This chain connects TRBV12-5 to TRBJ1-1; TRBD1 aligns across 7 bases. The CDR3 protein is CASNRGDTEAFF. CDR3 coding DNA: TGTGCCAGCAACAGGGGAGACACTGAAGCTTTCTTT.